This TCR beta chain was observed in a study of cytomegalovirus exposure and HLA in healthy donors. Whole-study results and caveats: Rarity characterized most TCR sequences, yet some public TCRs appeared in many donors.

CDR1 is SGHTA and CDR2 is FQGNSA in the germline V gene. The CDR3 runs 11 residues. The ends were cut back, 6 bases at V and 6 bases at J, with 9 bases in the middle. In the case of this clone: Its cognate antigen is unknown.

PCR amplification relied on 60 Vbeta primers (plus 13 Jbeta primers). Using immunoSEQ multiplex PCR, the repertoire was profiled, and TCRdb retains in-frame clones only, with some absent. The data show over 150,000 clones, about 80% seen once. This chain links TRBV7-2 with TRBJ2-7; D call uncertain. Sequencing used PBMCs. The source of this sequence is a man aged 25-45 years in good health and CMV-seropositive. The DNA of the CDR3 is TGTGCCAGCAGTCAAGCGTTCGAGCAGTACTTC. Protein sequence: CASSQAFEQYF.